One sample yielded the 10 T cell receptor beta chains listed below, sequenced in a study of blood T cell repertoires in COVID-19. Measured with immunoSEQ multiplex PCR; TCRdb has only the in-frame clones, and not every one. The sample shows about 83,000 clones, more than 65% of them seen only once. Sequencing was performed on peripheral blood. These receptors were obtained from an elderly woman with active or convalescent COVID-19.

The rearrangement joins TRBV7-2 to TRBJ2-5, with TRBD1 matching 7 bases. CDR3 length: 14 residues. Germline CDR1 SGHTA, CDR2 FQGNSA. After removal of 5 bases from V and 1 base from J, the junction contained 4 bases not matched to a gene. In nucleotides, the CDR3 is TGTGCCAGCAGCCAGGGACAGATCCAAGAGACCCAGTACTTC. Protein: CASSQGQIQETQYF.

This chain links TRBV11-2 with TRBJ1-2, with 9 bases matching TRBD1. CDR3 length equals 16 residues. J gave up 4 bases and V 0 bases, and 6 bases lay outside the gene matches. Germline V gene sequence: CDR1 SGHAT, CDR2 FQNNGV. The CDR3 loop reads CASSLDWTGAGYGYTF. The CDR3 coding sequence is TGTGCCAGCAGCTTAGATTGGACAGGGGCTGGCTATGGCTACACCTTC.

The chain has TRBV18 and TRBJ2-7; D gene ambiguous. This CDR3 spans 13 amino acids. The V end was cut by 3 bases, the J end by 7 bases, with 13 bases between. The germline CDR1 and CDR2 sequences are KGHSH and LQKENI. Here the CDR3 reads CASSPPALEEQYF. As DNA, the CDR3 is TGTGCCAGCTCACCTCCGGCGCTGGAGGAGCAGTACTTC.

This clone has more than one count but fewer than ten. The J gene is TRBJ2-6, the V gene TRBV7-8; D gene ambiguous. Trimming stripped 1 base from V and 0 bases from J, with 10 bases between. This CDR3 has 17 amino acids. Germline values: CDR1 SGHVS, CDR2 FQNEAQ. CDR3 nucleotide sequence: TGTGCCAGCAGCTTAGTCACCCTTAGCTCTGGGGCCAACGTCCTGACTTTC. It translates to CASSLVTLSSGANVLTF.

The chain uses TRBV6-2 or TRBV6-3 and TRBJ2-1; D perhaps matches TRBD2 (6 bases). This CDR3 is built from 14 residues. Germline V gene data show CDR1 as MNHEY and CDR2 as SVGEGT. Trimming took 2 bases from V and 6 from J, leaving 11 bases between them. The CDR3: CASSYRAGFNEQFF. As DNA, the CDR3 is TGTGCCAGCAGTTACCGGGCGGGGTTCAATGAGCAGTTCTTC.

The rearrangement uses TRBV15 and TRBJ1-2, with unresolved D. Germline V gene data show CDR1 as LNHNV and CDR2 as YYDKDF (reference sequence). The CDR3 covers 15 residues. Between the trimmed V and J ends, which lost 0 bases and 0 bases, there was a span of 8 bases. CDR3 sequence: CATSRDQSANYGYTF. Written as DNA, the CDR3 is TGTGCCACCAGCAGAGATCAGTCCGCTAACTATGGCTACACCTTC.

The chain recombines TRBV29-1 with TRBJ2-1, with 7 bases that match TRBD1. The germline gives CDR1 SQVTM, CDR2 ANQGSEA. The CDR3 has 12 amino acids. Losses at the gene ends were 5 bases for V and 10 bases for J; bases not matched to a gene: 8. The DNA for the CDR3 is TGCAGCGTTCAGAGACAGGGACGGGAGCAGTTCTTC. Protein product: CSVQRQGREQFF.

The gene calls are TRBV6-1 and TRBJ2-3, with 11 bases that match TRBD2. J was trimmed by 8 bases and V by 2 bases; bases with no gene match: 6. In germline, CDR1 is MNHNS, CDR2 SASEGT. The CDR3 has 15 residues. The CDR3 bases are TGTGCCAGCAGTGAAAGTAGCGGGGGGGCTTTTACGCAGTATTTT. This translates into CASSESSGGAFTQYF.

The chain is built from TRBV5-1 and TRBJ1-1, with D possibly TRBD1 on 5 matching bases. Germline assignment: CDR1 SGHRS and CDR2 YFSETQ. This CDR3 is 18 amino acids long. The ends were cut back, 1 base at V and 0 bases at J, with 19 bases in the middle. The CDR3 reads CASSLIGVRPRLNTEAFF. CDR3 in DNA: TGCGCCAGCAGCTTGATAGGGGTCCGGCCTCGGTTGAACACTGAAGCTTTCTTT. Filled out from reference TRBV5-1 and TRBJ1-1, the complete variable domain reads KAGVTQTPRYLIKTRGQQVTLSCSPISGHRSVSWYQQTPGQGLQFLFEYFSETQRNKGNFPGRFSGRQFSNSRSEMNVSTLELGDSALYLCASSLIGVRPRLNTEAFFGQGTRLTVV.

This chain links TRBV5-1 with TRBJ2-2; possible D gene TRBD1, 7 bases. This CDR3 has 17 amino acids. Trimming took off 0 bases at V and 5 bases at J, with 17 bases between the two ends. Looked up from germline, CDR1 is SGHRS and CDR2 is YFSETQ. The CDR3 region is CASSLAGRDSTTGELFF. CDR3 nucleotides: TGCGCCAGCAGCTTGGCTGGGCGGGACAGTACGACCGGGGAGCTGTTTTTT.